This passage covers 27 T cell receptor beta chains from one sample sequenced in a study of vaccination effects on CD4 cells after COVID-19. The antigens these receptors bind are not known. In the ViraFEST assay, antigen-specific CD4+ clonotypes were identified by expansion after peptide-pool stimulation. Having been cultured for 10 days, the cells underwent CD4+ T cell isolation. Vaccinated recipients, who were negative for nucleocapsid antibodies, had no history of SARS-CoV-2 infection. Sequencing used immunoSEQ multiplex PCR; TCRdb keeps in-frame clones, though not all of them. Of approximately 40,000 clones listed, more than 60% are singletons. The source material was CD4+ T cells from PBMCs cultured with SARS-CoV-2 spike peptides, sampled before COVID-19 vaccination. All receptors derive from a human donor who received a COVID-19 vaccine.

The V and J genes are TRBV5-4 and TRBJ2-7, with 7 nucleotides matching TRBD1. The CDR3 totals 15 residues. The V and J ends lost 0 bases and 0 bases, in that order; junction bases with no gene match: 3. Germline CDR1 SGHNT, CDR2 YYREEE (reference sequence). In DNA, the CDR3 is TGTGCCAGCAGCTTGGGGGGACAGCGCTCCTACGAGCAGTACTTC. Translating it yields CASSLGGQRSYEQYF.

This clone was observed a handful of times. The chain couples TRBV3-1 (or the pseudogene TRBV3-2) to TRBJ2-1; maybe TRBD2 (5 bases). The CDR3 sequence is 14 residues long. Germline V gene sequence: CDR1 LGHDT, CDR2 YNNKEL (reference sequence). Trimming took 7 bases from V and 2 from J, leaving 12 bases between them. The CDR3 region is CASTSPGTYNEQFF. In DNA, the CDR3 is TGTGCCAGCACCTCACCGGGAACCTACAATGAGCAGTTCTTC.

This clone has only a few counts. V usage is TRBV18 and J usage is TRBJ1-4, with 8 nucleotides matching TRBD1. V dropped 4 bases and J dropped 3; count of bases not matched to a gene: 7. The CDR3 has 16 amino acids. Germline assignment: CDR1 KGHSH and CDR2 LQKENI. CDR3 nucleotide sequence: TGTGCCAGCTCACTCTTGACAGGGGACTCTAATGAAAAACTGTTTTTT. This sequence encodes CASSLLTGDSNEKLFF.

This chain uses TRBV19 with TRBJ2-2; 10 nucleotides match TRBD2. V gave up 6 bases and J gave up 5 bases; unmatched junction bases: 3. CDR1 is LNHDA, CDR2 SQIVND, per germline (reference sequence). The CDR3 has 14 residues. The DNA for the CDR3 is TGTGCCAGTAGACTAGCGGGACGGACCGGGGAGCTGTTTTTT. Translating gives CASRLAGRTGELFF.

This chain uses TRBV27 with TRBJ2-5; D is undetermined. CDR1 MNHEY and CDR2 SMNVEV come from the germline V gene (reference sequence). This CDR3 comprises 14 residues. Trimming left V 2 bases short and J 4 bases short, with 11 bases between. CDR3 DNA: TGTGCCAGCAGTTTAGCAGTGGGCCTAGAGACCCAGTACTTC. Translating it yields CASSLAVGLETQYF.

The rearrangement joins TRBV19 to TRBJ1-5; TRBD1 aligns across 9 bases. Germline CDR1 LNHDA, CDR2 SQIVND (reference sequence). Germline trimming cut 6 bases from V and 6 bases from J; bases unmatched to any gene: 9. CDR3 size: 15 residues. CDR3 residues: CASRSGQGYFQPQHF. The CDR3 nucleotides read TGTGCCAGTAGATCGGGACAGGGCTATTTTCAGCCCCAGCATTTT.

Written as DNA, the CDR3 is TGTGCCAGCAAGGGGGCGGCCGGGGCCAACGTCCTGACTTTC. It yields the protein CASKGAAGANVLTF. The chain couples TRBV6-5 to TRBJ2-6; TRBD1 aligns across 7 bases. V was clipped by 7 bases and J by 4 bases; unmatched bases: 4. CDR3 length equals 14 residues. The germline gives CDR1 MNHEY, CDR2 SVGAGI.

The genes are TRBV29-1 and TRBJ1-2; 7 bases line up with TRBD1. Trimming cost V 7 bases and J 6 bases; bases outside gene matches: 14. The CDR3 contains 14 residues. Looked up from germline, CDR1 is SQVTM and CDR2 is ANQGSEA. The chain's CDR3 is CSAGDSGGLNGYTF. The DNA of the CDR3 is TGCAGCGCCGGGGATTCAGGGGGGCTTAATGGCTACACCTTC.

The rearrangement links TRBV5-6 to TRBJ2-2; 7 bases line up with TRBD1. Looked up from germline, CDR1 is SGHDT and CDR2 is YYEEEE. The CDR3 runs to 16 residues. J gave up 1 base and V 4 bases, and 7 bases lay outside the gene matches. CDR3 nucleotides: TGTGCCAGCAGCCTTCAGAGGACAGGGAACACCGGGGAGCTGTTTTTT. As protein: CASSLQRTGNTGELFF.

V and J are TRBV20-1 and TRBJ1-1, with TRBD1 matching over 7 bases. Per germline, CDR1 DFQATT and CDR2 SNEGSKA (reference sequence). The CDR3 extends over 15 amino acids. The trim removed 3 bases at V and 4 bases at J, leaving 11 bases unmatched. The chain's CDR3 is CSASKRGRKSTEAFF. DNA of the CDR3: TGCAGTGCTAGTAAGAGGGGGCGAAAGAGCACTGAAGCTTTCTTT.

The rearrangement links TRBV28 to TRBJ2-2; tentative D call: TRBD1 (5 bases). Germline V lookup: CDR1 MDHEN, CDR2 SYDVKM. The CDR3 runs to 14 residues. V shed 6 bases and J shed 5 bases, with 13 bases lying between them. As DNA, the CDR3 is TGTGCCAGCAGGGTACTGGGGCTAACCGGGGAGCTGTTTTTT. This translates into CASRVLGLTGELFF.

The chain's CDR3 is CASSMSDLGAGELFF. CDR3 bases: TGTGCCAGTAGTATGAGTGATCTGGGGGCCGGGGAGCTGTTTTTT. This chain connects TRBV19 to TRBJ2-2, with D perhaps being TRBD1 or TRBD2 (5 bases each). The CDR3 runs 15 residues. Between the trimmed V and J ends, which lost 3 bases and 6 bases, there was a span of 14 bases. Germline CDR1 and CDR2: LNHDA and SQIVND (reference sequence).

The rearrangement joins TRBV28 to TRBJ1-1; D ambiguous. Per the germline V gene, CDR1 is MDHEN and CDR2 is SYDVKM. V was clipped by 5 bases and J by 4 bases, with 5 bases between them. This CDR3 region has 11 residues. This chain's CDR3 is CASSVLTEAFF. For the CDR3, the DNA is TGTGCCAGCAGTGTGCTCACTGAAGCTTTCTTT.

This clone is a singleton in its sample. The V call is TRBV7-2, the J call TRBJ1-2; D is possibly TRBD1 (6 bases). Trimming cost V 2 bases and J 2 bases, with 6 bases left between them. CDR1 is SGHTA and CDR2 is FQGNSA in the germline V gene. This CDR3 has 13 residues. For the CDR3, the DNA is TGTGCCAGCAGCTTACAGGGGAACTATGGCTACACCTTC. It is translated as CASSLQGNYGYTF.

The chain carries TRBV6-6 and TRBJ1-1; D gene unclear. The CDR3 length is 15 residues. Trimming stripped 2 bases from V and 4 bases from J, with 14 bases between. Germline V gene data show CDR1 as MNHNY and CDR2 as SVGAGI (reference sequence). The CDR3 bases are TGTGCCAGCAGTTACCAGGTACCCCCCGGCACTGAAGCTTTCTTT. Its translation is CASSYQVPPGTEAFF.

The genes are TRBV28 and TRBJ2-7; D is uncertain. Germline V gene lookup returns CDR1 MDHEN and CDR2 SYDVKM. The CDR3 covers 12 residues. Trimming shortened V by 3 bases and J by 2 bases, and 5 bases separated the two germline ends. The DNA of the CDR3 is TGTGCCAGCAGTTTGCCTCCCTACGAGCAGTACTTC. Protein product: CASSLPPYEQYF.

This clone has only one observation. This rearrangement joins TRBV28 to TRBJ2-6; D could derive from TRBD1 or TRBD2 (5 bases each). The germline V and J ends were trimmed by 5 bases and 2 bases, with 16 bases remaining between them. CDR1 and CDR2 from the germline V gene are MDHEN and SYDVKM. The CDR3 length is 17 residues. In DNA form, the CDR3 reads TGTGCCAGCAGTCCTTTGGGGACCCTTACTGGGGCCAACGTCCTGACTTTC. Its translation is CASSPLGTLTGANVLTF. Looking up the rest from reference TRBV28 and TRBJ2-6 gives the full variable domain: DVKVTQSSRYLVKRTGEKVFLECVQDMDHENMFWYRQDPGLGLRLIYFSYDVKMKEKGDIPEGYSVSREKKERFSLILESASTNQTSMYLCASSPLGTLTGANVLTFGAGSRLTVL.

The V call is TRBV10-3, the J call TRBJ2-7; 13 bases map to TRBD2. The CDR3 consists of 20 residues. The V segment lost 6 bases and the J segment 0 bases; nucleotides outside the gene matches: 17. The germline V gene encodes CDR1 ENHRY and CDR2 SYGVKD. The CDR3 nucleotides read TGTGCCATCAGGTCCCGGACTAGCGGGAGCCTATCCACCAGCTCCTACGAGCAGTACTTC. It translates to CAIRSRTSGSLSTSSYEQYF.

The rearrangement uses TRBV19 and TRBJ2-3; 10 nucleotides match TRBD1. The CDR3 has 17 amino acids. In germline, CDR1 is LNHDA, CDR2 SQIVND (reference sequence). Trimming took 3 bases from V and 0 from J; bases not matched to a gene: 6. For the CDR3, the DNA is TGTGCCAGTAGTATTGGCGTGGGACAGGGGAGCACAGATACGCAGTATTTT. This codes for CASSIGVGQGSTDTQYF.

V and J are TRBV19 and TRBJ1-5; no clear D gene. Between the trimmed V and J ends, which lost 5 bases and 5 bases, there was a span of 10 bases. CDR3 size: 13 residues. CDR1 is LNHDA and CDR2 is SQIVND in the germline V gene (reference sequence). The CDR3 spells CASSGFRDQPQHF. The DNA for the CDR3 is TGTGCCAGTAGTGGGTTCCGAGATCAGCCCCAGCATTTT. Full variable domain (outside the CDR3, taken from reference TRBV19 and TRBJ1-5): DGGITQSPKYLFRKEGQNVTLSCEQNLNHDAMYWYRQDPGQGLRLIYYSQIVNDFQKGDIAEGYSVSREKKESFPLTVTSAQKNPTAFYLCASSGFRDQPQHFGDGTRLSIL.

The gene calls are TRBV19 and TRBJ1-5; D remains unclear. The CDR3 has 14 amino acids. V lost 1 base to trimming and J lost 4 bases, with 8 bases between them. CDR1 is LNHDA, CDR2 SQIVND, per germline (reference sequence). The CDR3, as DNA: TGTGCCAGTAGTATAGGCGTGCTGAATCAGCCCCAGCATTTT. Translated, it gives CASSIGVLNQPQHF.

The chain joins TRBV7-9 to TRBJ1-6; D is possibly TRBD1 (5 bases). CDR1 is SEHNR, CDR2 FQNEAQ, per germline (reference sequence). Trimming took 5 bases from V and 8 from J, leaving 10 bases between them. The CDR3 loop spans 13 amino acids. CDR3 sequence reads: CASSVGDYSPLHF. For the CDR3, the DNA is TGTGCCAGCAGCGTCGGGGACTATTCACCCCTCCACTTT.

The genes are TRBV28 and TRBJ2-5; 8 bases fit TRBD1. This CDR3 contains 16 residues. Germline V gene sequence: CDR1 MDHEN, CDR2 SYDVKM. The trim removed 6 bases at V and 0 bases at J, leaving 9 bases unmatched. The CDR3 DNA follows: TGTGCCAGCAGCCCACACGGACAGGGTAACCAAGAGACCCAGTACTTC. Translation: CASSPHGQGNQETQYF.

The V call is TRBV5-6, the J call TRBJ1-1, with D perhaps matching TRBD1 (6 bases). V gave up 6 bases and J gave up 0 bases, with 15 bases separating them. The CDR3 loop spans 15 amino acids. Germline lookup yields CDR1 SGHDT and CDR2 YYEEEE. The CDR3 loop is CASNQLDRLNTEAFF. The CDR3 DNA reads as TGTGCCAGCAACCAACTTGACAGGCTGAACACTGAAGCTTTCTTT.

V and J are TRBV25-1 and TRBJ1-6; D might be TRBD1 (6 bases). The CDR3 is 13 residues long. V dropped 3 bases and J dropped 9 bases, with 9 bases sitting between them. The germline CDR1 and CDR2 sequences are MGHDK and SYGVNS. CDR3 loop: CASSESRGSPLHF. CDR3 DNA sequence: TGTGCCAGCAGTGAGTCCAGGGGTTCACCCCTCCACTTT.

The chain is built from TRBV4-2 and TRBJ2-1; the D is unclear. There are 16 residues in the CDR3. Deletions cut 1 base from V and 0 bases from J, with 10 bases between. Germline CDR1 and CDR2: LGHNA and YNFKEQ. The CDR3 sequence: CASSQGEHISYNEQFF. CDR3 in DNA: TGTGCCAGCAGCCAAGGGGAACACATCTCCTACAATGAGCAGTTCTTC.

This clone has only one observation. The CDR3 reads CASSPENTNGYTF. The CDR3 DNA follows: TGTGCCAGCAGCCCGGAGAATACAAATGGCTACACCTTC. V gene TRBV12-3 or TRBV12-4 combines with J gene TRBJ1-2, with D uncertain. This CDR3 spans 13 amino acids. Deletions cut 6 bases from V and 6 bases from J, with 14 bases between.